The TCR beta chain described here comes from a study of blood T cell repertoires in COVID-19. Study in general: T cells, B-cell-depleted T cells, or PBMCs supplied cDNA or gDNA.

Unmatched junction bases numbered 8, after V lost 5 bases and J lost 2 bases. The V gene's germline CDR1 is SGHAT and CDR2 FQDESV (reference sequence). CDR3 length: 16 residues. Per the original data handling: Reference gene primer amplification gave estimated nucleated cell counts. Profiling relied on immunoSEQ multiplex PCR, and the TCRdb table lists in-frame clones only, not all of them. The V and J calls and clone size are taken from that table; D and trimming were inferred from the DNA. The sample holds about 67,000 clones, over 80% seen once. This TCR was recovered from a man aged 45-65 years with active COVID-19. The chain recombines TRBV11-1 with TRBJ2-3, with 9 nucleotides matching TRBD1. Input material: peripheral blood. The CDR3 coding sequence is TGTGCCAGCAGCCCTTGGGACAGGGCCGTCACAGATACGCAGTATTTT. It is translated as CASSPWDRAVTDTQYF.